This paragraph covers one TCR beta chain sequence. The length of the CDR3 is 13 residues. The V and J ends lost 4 bases and 5 bases respectively, with 11 bases between them. The sample is drawn from a study of control samples from healthy donors and cancer patients. The protocol was immunoSEQ multiplex PCR, while the TCRdb copy is restricted to in-frame clones and leaves out a portion. Among 150,000 to 200,000 clones listed, 85% to 95% were seen once. Material for sequencing was blood. This TCR came from a woman in her late teens or twenties in good health. The chain links TRBV12-3 or TRBV12-4 to TRBJ1-1; tentatively, D is TRBD1 (6 bases). The CDR3 loop reads CASSSQGRTEAFF. The DNA of the CDR3 is TGTGCCAGCAGTTCACAGGGTAGGACTGAAGCTTTCTTT.